Listed below are T cell receptor beta chains from one sample, sequenced in a study of cytomegalovirus exposure and HLA in healthy donors. Generated by immunoSEQ multiplex PCR, the TCRdb table keeps only in-frame clones and is missing some. The data contain roughly 150,000 clones, 75% to 90% of them singletons. Sequenced sample: PBMCs. These receptors were collected from a male donor in good health and CMV-seronegative. Both conserved end residues are part of each CDR3. A D gene is named only where the DNA matches it firmly. Some rows have no size entry. The others give once, few or many, or a class for an expanded clone.

- TRBJ1-1 - TRBV15 CATSSKTYRNTEAFF TGTGCCACCAGCAGCAAAACTTACAGGAACACTGAAGCTTTCTTT
few TRBJ1-3 TRBD1 TRBV6-5 CASSKQGDSGNTIYF TGTGCCAGCAGCAAACAGGGGGACTCTGGAAACACCATATATTTT
once TRBJ2-5 - TRBV25-1 CASSLGADQYF TGTGCCAGCAGTCTGGGGGCGGACCAGTACTTC
- TRBJ1-4 TRBD1 TRBV30 CAGGGRGLNEKLFF TGTGCCGGGGGGGGCAGGGGGCTTAATGAAAAACTGTTTTTT
few TRBJ2-3 TRBD1 TRBV6-4 CASSVRGSDTQYF TGTGCCAGCAGCGTCAGGGGGTCAGATACGCAGTATTTT
- TRBJ1-6 - TRBV9 CASSVGAGVYSPLHF TGTGCCAGCAGCGTAGGGGCAGGGGTATACTCACCCCTCCACTTT
few TRBJ1-2 - TRBV5-5 CASSLADSDYGYTF TGTGCCAGCAGCTTGGCCGACAGTGACTATGGCTACACCTTC
few TRBJ2-6 TRBD1 TRBV19 CASSTYEQGASSGANVLTF TGTGCCAGTAGTACCTATGAGCAGGGGGCGTCATCTGGGGCCAACGTCCTGACTTTC
- TRBJ2-3 - TRBV4-1 CASSSQILSTDTQYF TGCGCCAGCAGCTCCCAAATTCTAAGCACAGATACGCAGTATTTT
- TRBJ1-5 - TRBV30 CAWSLGANQPQHF TGTGCCTGGAGTCTAGGGGCCAATCAGCCCCAGCATTTT
- TRBJ2-7 - TRBV7-9 CASSPRYEQYF TGTGCCAGCAGCCCCAGATACGAGCAGTACTTC
- TRBJ2-7 - TRBV5-1 CASSLVGEAYEQYF TGCGCCAGCAGCTTGGTAGGAGAAGCCTACGAGCAGTACTTC
- TRBJ2-7 TRBD2 TRBV7-9 CASSSPRGGISYEQYF TGTGCCAGCAGCTCCCCTCGGGGGGGGATCTCCTACGAGCAGTACTTC